This T cell receptor (beta chain) was found in a study of CD8+ T cells in alopecia areata (dated by TCRdb to 2016 to 2019). About the study as a whole: The treated patients took part in an open-label pilot trial in which moderate-to-severe alopecia areata was treated with oral tofacitinib at 5 to 10 mg twice daily. Tofacitinib-treated patients had biopsies at baseline and at 4 and 24 weeks of treatment, with a later scalp biopsy in several patients. Amplification of TCRbeta CDR3 regions was done by immunoSEQ multiplex PCR using 35 Vbeta forward primers and 13 Jbeta reverse primers. In both human patients and the C3H/HeJ mouse model, the study applied high-throughput TCRbeta sequencing to look at T cell clonal expansion in alopecia areata. On the human side, TCRbeta sequencing was run on scalp tissue and on sorted CD4+ and CD8+ peripheral blood T cells from healthy controls and from alopecia areata patients with either patchy or totalis/universalis disease. Disease severity in treated patients was measured with the SALT score, which quantifies the percentage of affected scalp surface area. Patients received tofacitinib for 6 to 18 months and were then followed off drug for 6 months to check for delayed response and recurrence. Scalp clonality was compared across normal scalp (n=4), patchy alopecia areata scalp (n=8), and alopecia totalis/universalis scalp (n=8). The RNA source kit depended on sample type: the PAXgene miRNA kit for fixed scalp, the miRNeasy kit for PBMCs, and the RNeasy kit for mouse skin. The full study reports these points: Higher clonality and more expanded CD8+ clones were observed in lesional scalp than in normal scalp, particularly in alopecia totalis/universalis, a finding suggestive of antigenic drive. Tofacitinib significantly decreased scalp clonality and the number of expanded CD8+ clones among the top 100 scalp clones. Compared with mice, TCR sequences shared between patients were less clear, possibly partly because of HLA diversity across the patient population. Because the treated cohort was small and included a single nonresponder, larger studies are needed to assess links between baseline CD8+ expansion and response. Unlike mouse skin, which is dominated by gammadelta T cells, normal human skin has resident alphabeta T cells that are also sequenced, and this complicates analysis of the scalp TCR repertoire. Many expanded lesional clones were found to persist in scalp and blood during tofacitinib treatment, and relapse after treatment cessation may be partly explained by this persistence.

In the paper's terms, the time point label means: about 25 weeks on oral tofacitinib. The meaning of the sample's treatment or condition label: oral pan-JAK inhibitor, 5-10 mg twice daily. Peripheral blood and lesional scalp punch biopsies were obtained from patients with alopecia areata. PBMCs were separated by density centrifugation and stained for CD3, CD4 and CD8, after which CD4+ and CD8+ T cells were sorted on a FACSAria. The V end gives up 0 bases and the J end 8 bases, leaving 9 bases in the junction not matched to a gene. Including cysteine and phenylalanine, the CDR3 has 15 amino acids. This entry keeps only the CDR3 DNA: 45 bases, framed from base 1. The germline V gene sets CDR1 to SGHRS and CDR2 to YFSETQ. Note on this clone: Its antigen is still unknown. Base qualities are not recorded, but no much larger clone differs from it by a single base.

The protocol used for the library was the immunoSEQ multiplex PCR assay. To provide template for TCR sequencing, every sample had RNA extracted and reverse transcribed into cDNA. First-strand cDNA was synthesized using SuperScript III with a 2:1 mix of oligo-dT and random hexamers. A synthetic immune receptor repertoire was used to gauge amplification bias, and whatever bias remained was removed computationally. The published analysis was carried out like this. Raw reads were preprocessed to remove errors, and CDR3 was defined by IMGT conventions from the conserved cysteine to phenylalanine. Clonality was calculated as 1 minus Shannon entropy normalized by log2 of the number of productive unique TCRs. Whether each scalp clone was CD4 or CD8 was inferred by checking scalp TCRbeta sequences against the CD4 and CD8 repertoires from sorted blood. The source is immuneACCESS, and TCRdb retained only in-frame sequences with V and J called. Part of the clones is not carried over; for the studies checked, unresolved V genes explain less than half of this, and the remainder is unexplained. D and trimming come from the DNA, and the V and J calls and clone size come from that table. The sample has 170,000 or so clones on record, around 60% of them singletons. The biggest ten clones account for over 9.5% of the sample.

This clonotype was sampled from a human donor with alopecia areata. The specimen was CD8+ T cells sorted from blood, collected at week 24, from a patient treated with tofacitinib. The rearrangement combines TRBV5-1 with TRBJ1-2, with 8 bases in between that match TRBD1. The DNA is TGCGCCAGCAGCTTGGTTCAGGGGGCCTCTCTGGGCTACACCTTC. This codes for CASSLVQGASLGYTF.